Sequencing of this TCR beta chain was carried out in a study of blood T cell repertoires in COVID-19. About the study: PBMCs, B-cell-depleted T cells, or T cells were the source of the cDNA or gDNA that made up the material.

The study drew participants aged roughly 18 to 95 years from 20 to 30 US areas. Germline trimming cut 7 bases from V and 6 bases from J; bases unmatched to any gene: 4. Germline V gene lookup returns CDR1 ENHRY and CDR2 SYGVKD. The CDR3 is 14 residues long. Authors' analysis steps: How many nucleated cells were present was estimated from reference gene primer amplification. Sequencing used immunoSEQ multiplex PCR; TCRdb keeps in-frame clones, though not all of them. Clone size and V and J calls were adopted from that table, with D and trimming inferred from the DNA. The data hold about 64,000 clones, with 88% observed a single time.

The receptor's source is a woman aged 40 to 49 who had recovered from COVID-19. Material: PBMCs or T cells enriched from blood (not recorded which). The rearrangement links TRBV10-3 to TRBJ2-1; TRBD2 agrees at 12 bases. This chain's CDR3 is CAIKPGLAGNEQFF. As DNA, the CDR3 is TGTGCCATCAAACCGGGACTAGCGGGCAATGAGCAGTTCTTC.